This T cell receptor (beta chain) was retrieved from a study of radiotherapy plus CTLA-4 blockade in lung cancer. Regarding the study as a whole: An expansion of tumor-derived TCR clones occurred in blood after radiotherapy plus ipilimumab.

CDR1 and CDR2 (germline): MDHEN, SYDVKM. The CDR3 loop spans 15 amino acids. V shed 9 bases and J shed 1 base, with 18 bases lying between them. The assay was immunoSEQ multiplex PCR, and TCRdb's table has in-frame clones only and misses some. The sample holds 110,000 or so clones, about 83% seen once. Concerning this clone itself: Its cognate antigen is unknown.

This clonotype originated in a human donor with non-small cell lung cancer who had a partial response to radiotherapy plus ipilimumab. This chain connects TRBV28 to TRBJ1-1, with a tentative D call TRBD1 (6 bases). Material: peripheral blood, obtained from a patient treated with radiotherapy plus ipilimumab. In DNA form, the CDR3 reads TGTGCCAGTCTCCCCGCGACAGGTAGGAACACTGAAGCTTTCTTT. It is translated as CASLPATGRNTEAFF.